The clone carrying this TCR beta chain was seen only once. The sample has other DNA sequences that encode this CDR3 too. In the original processing: Reference gene primer amplification in the assay estimated nucleated cell counts. Some clones are missing from TCRdb's copy, which holds only in-frame ones; the method was immunoSEQ multiplex PCR. That table is the source of V, J and clone size, and D and trimming were worked out from the DNA. Of some 300,000 clones listed, around 88% were seen once; the top ten hold 5.5% to 8%. The entry originates in a study of blood T cell repertoires in COVID-19. Across the whole study: Some COVID-19 samples were acute and others convalescent; all came from the United States, Italy and Spain. PBMCs, B-cell-depleted T cells, or T cells were the source of the cDNA or gDNA that made up the material.

Germline V gene data show CDR1 as MNHEY and CDR2 as SVGAGI. V lost 6 bases and J lost 4, with 11 bases in between. The CDR3 sequence is 13 residues long. The sample consisted of peripheral blood. This sequence was found in a woman between 25 and 40 years old who had recovered from COVID-19. The chain couples TRBV6-5 to TRBJ2-3; possibly TRBD2 for D (7 bases). The CDR3 bases are TGTGCCAGCAGAAGGGGGGGAGCAGATACGCAGTATTTT. It yields the protein CASRRGGADTQYF.